Presented here are 21 T cell receptor beta chains from one specimen sequenced in a study of T cell repertoires in ileal Crohn's disease. The data were produced by immunoSEQ multiplex PCR, yet TCRdb's version contains in-frame clones alone and is incomplete. The sample lists around 2,500 clones, around 93% occurring once. Time point specified: inflamed ileum from the surgical specimen. Sequencing used ileal tissue. All receptors derive from an adult with Crohn's disease.

V usage is TRBV30 and J usage is TRBJ2-1; 11 bases agree with TRBD1. V shed 6 bases, J shed 3 bases, and the junction held 4 bases outside the gene matches. CDR1 GTSNPN and CDR2 SVGIG come from the germline V gene (reference sequence). The CDR3 covers 14 residues. The CDR3 region is CACKGQGVYNEQFF. The CDR3, as DNA: TGTGCCTGCAAGGGACAGGGGGTCTACAATGAGCAGTTCTTC.

The genes are TRBV10-1 and TRBJ2-3; 8 bases match TRBD2. The germline V gene has CDR1 WNHNN and CDR2 SYGVQD (reference sequence). With 7 bases clipped from V and 6 bases from J, the junction kept 9 bases outside the gene matches. CDR3 length: 14 residues. CDR3 loop: CASKSAGESDTQYF. The CDR3 DNA is TGCGCCAGCAAGTCAGCGGGGGAATCGGATACGCAGTATTTT.

This chain links TRBV19 with TRBJ1-5, with TRBD1 matching over 9 bases. Per germline, CDR1 LNHDA and CDR2 SQIVND (reference sequence). The CDR3 sequence is 16 residues long. Trimming at V came to 6 bases and at J to 0 bases, leaving 6 bases not matched to a gene. CDR3: CASRTQGAVSNQPQHF. The CDR3 coding sequence is TGTGCCAGTAGGACACAGGGGGCTGTTAGCAATCAGCCCCAGCATTTT.

The chain's CDR3 is CASSPSTSPTNEKLFF. The CDR3 DNA reads as TGTGCCAGCTCACCATCCACCTCTCCAACTAATGAAAAACTGTTTTTT. V is TRBV18 and J is TRBJ1-4; D is unresolved. The CDR3 is made up of 16 amino acids. The V end lost 2 bases, the J end lost 0 bases, and 10 bases lay between the germline ends. Germline V gene lookup returns CDR1 KGHSH and CDR2 LQKENI.

The V gene is TRBV19, the J gene TRBJ1-5; tentatively, D is TRBD1 (6 bases). This CDR3 is 13 amino acids long. Germline V gene lookup returns CDR1 LNHDA and CDR2 SQIVND (reference sequence). The V end lost 5 bases, the J end lost 4 bases, and 9 bases lay between the germline ends. The CDR3 loop reads CASSGGGNQPQHF. The CDR3 coding sequence is TGTGCCAGTAGTGGAGGGGGAAATCAGCCCCAGCATTTT. The whole variable domain, remainder taken from reference TRBV19 and TRBJ1-5, is DGGITQSPKYLFRKEGQNVTLSCEQNLNHDAMYWYRQDPGQGLRLIYYSQIVNDFQKGDIAEGYSVSREKKESFPLTVTSAQKNPTAFYLCASSGGGNQPQHFGDGTRLSIL.

This clone was found once. The chain combines TRBV7-9 with TRBJ1-3; weak D call: TRBD1 (5 bases). The CDR3 has 18 residues. Per the germline V gene, CDR1 is SEHNR and CDR2 is FQNEAQ (reference sequence). V lost 5 bases, J lost 2 bases, and 22 bases lay in between. The chain's CDR3 is CASSAAYRLQGTGNTIYF. The CDR3 DNA reads as TGTGCCAGCAGCGCCGCGTATAGGCTTCAGGGCACTGGAAACACCATATATTTT.

The chain has TRBV5-4 and TRBJ2-5; 9 bases line up with TRBD1. The CDR3 has 16 amino acids. V shed 5 bases and J 7 bases; nucleotides not matched to a gene: 15. CDR1 SGHNT and CDR2 YYREEE come from the germline V gene (reference sequence). The CDR3 nucleotides are TGTGCCAGCAGTCCCGGGACAGGGATACTATCCGGGACCCAGTACTTC. Its translation: CASSPGTGILSGTQYF.

The chain combines TRBV27 with TRBJ2-7; 7 bases are shared with TRBD1. This CDR3 is built from 13 residues. V dropped 4 bases and J dropped 2; count of bases not matched to a gene: 2. Germline V gives CDR1 MNHEY, CDR2 SMNVEV (reference sequence). The CDR3: CASSSQGAYEQYF. The CDR3 region has the DNA TGTGCCAGCAGTTCCCAGGGGGCCTACGAGCAGTACTTC.

The V gene is TRBV9, the J gene TRBJ2-2; D unresolved. Germline V gene lookup returns CDR1 SGDLS and CDR2 YYNGEE. The CDR3 is made up of 12 amino acids. V lost 4 bases and J lost 6, with 7 bases in between. DNA for the CDR3: TGTGCCAGCAGCCCCCCCGCCGGGGAGCTGTTTTTT. It yields the protein CASSPPAGELFF.

The V call is TRBV27, the J call TRBJ2-3; weak D call: TRBD1 (6 bases). Trimming removed 3 bases from V and 5 bases from J, with 15 bases in between. Germline assignment: CDR1 MNHEY and CDR2 SMNVEV (reference sequence). This CDR3 is built from 15 residues. The CDR3 DNA follows: TGTGCCAGCAGTTTGTTTCGGCGAGGGGGAGATACGCAGTATTTT. Translating it yields CASSLFRRGGDTQYF.

This rearrangement joins TRBV25-1 to TRBJ2-7; 8 positions agree with TRBD1. Per germline, CDR1 MGHDK and CDR2 SYGVNS. V was pared by 5 bases and J by 2 bases, with 8 bases of the junction left unmatched. The CDR3 totals 15 residues. CDR3 sequence reads: CASSLTRTGTYEQYF. The CDR3 DNA is TGTGCCAGCAGTCTAACAAGGACAGGGACCTACGAGCAGTACTTC.

The sample holds one count of this clone. This chain links TRBV19 with TRBJ1-5, with 12 positions matching TRBD1. Germline lookup yields CDR1 LNHDA and CDR2 SQIVND (reference sequence). This CDR3 comprises 16 residues. Trimming cost V 4 bases and J 5 bases; bases outside gene matches: 6. CDR3 sequence (DNA): TGTGCCAGTAGTACATCCCGGGACAGGGGGCATCAGCCCCAGCATTTT. It yields the protein CASSTSRDRGHQPQHF.

The table lists this clone with a count of one. This chain links TRBV30 with TRBJ2-5; weak D call: TRBD1 (6 bases). V was shortened by 3 bases and J by 1 base, with 9 bases between the two germline ends. CDR1 is GTSNPN, CDR2 SVGIG, per germline (reference sequence). This CDR3 spans 13 amino acids. The CDR3 DNA sequence: TGTGCCTGGAGGGACAGTGGCCAAGAGACCCAGTACTTC. Amino acids: CAWRDSGQETQYF.

The V call is TRBV27, the J call TRBJ1-1; D may be TRBD1 (5 bases). Germline V gene data show CDR1 as MNHEY and CDR2 as SMNVEV (reference sequence). The CDR3 is 13 residues long. Trimming stripped 4 bases from V and 11 bases from J, with 17 bases between. CDR3 coding DNA: TGTGCCAGCAGTTATCGACCCCGACAGCAGGCTTTCTTT. The encoded protein is CASSYRPRQQAFF.

The V gene is TRBV10-2, the J gene TRBJ1-1; no clear D. The germline V gene has CDR1 WSHSY and CDR2 SAAADI. The CDR3 has 14 amino acids. The V gene lost 2 bases and the J gene lost 1 base, with 8 bases spanning the gap. The CDR3 loop reads CASSERGQNTEAFF. CDR3 nucleotides: TGCGCCAGCAGTGAGCGGGGTCAGAACACTGAAGCTTTCTTT.

V is TRBV15 and J is TRBJ2-3; TRBD2 matches at 7 bases. The germline CDR1 and CDR2 sequences are LNHNV and YYDKDF (reference sequence). The CDR3 is 15 residues long. The junction had 3 bases not matched to a gene; V was cut back by 1 base and J by 2 bases. The CDR3 DNA follows: TGTGCCACCAGCAGAGGGGGGGGAATCACAGATACGCAGTATTTT. The encoded protein is CATSRGGGITDTQYF.

The chain has TRBV29-1 and TRBJ1-5, with D perhaps matching TRBD1 (6 bases). V lost 5 bases and J 9 bases, leaving 14 bases between the germline ends. Germline CDR1 and CDR2: SQVTM and ANQGSEA. The CDR3 length is 12 residues. The CDR3 loop reads CSVREGGGPQHF. Here the CDR3 DNA reads TGCAGCGTTCGGGAAGGGGGGGGGCCCCAGCATTTT. The full variable domain, rest sourced from reference TRBV29-1 and TRBJ1-5, is SAVISQKPSRDICQRGTSLTIQCQVDSQVTMMFWYRQQPGQSLTLIATANQGSEATYESGFVIDKFPISRPNLTFSTLTVSNMSPEDSSIYLCSVREGGGPQHFGDGTRLSIL.

The rearrangement uses TRBV23-1 and TRBJ1-2; D gene uncertain. TRBV23-1 is treated as an ORF (open reading frame) with a function not yet certain. This CDR3 region has 10 residues. Trimming left V 0 bases short and J 14 bases short, with 7 bases between. As DNA, the CDR3 is TGCGCCAGCAGTCAATCCTACCAAACCTTC. It encodes CASSQSYQTF.

In this sample, this clone turned up once. The chain joins TRBV14 to TRBJ2-3; TRBD2 agrees at 10 bases. With 5 bases clipped from V and 1 base from J, the junction kept 21 bases outside the gene matches. Germline V gene sequence: CDR1 SGHDN, CDR2 FVKESK. This CDR3 spans 21 amino acids. CDR3 protein: CASSSAYFPGLAPWGTDTQYF. DNA of the CDR3: TGTGCCAGCAGCTCTGCCTATTTCCCGGGACTAGCGCCCTGGGGCACAGATACGCAGTATTTT. Variable domain in full (rest from reference TRBV14 and TRBJ2-3): EAGVTQFPSHSVIEKGQTVTLRCDPISGHDNLYWYRRVMGKEIKFLLHFVKESKQDESGMPNNRFLAERTGGTYSTLKVQPAELEDSGVYFCASSSAYFPGLAPWGTDTQYFGPGTRLTVL.

The chain carries TRBV10-1 and TRBJ2-7; 10 bases are a match to TRBD2. In germline, CDR1 is WNHNN, CDR2 SYGVQD (reference sequence). J lost 5 bases, V lost 6 bases, and 4 bases had no gene match. This CDR3 is built from 13 residues. The CDR3 nucleotides are TGCGCCAGCAGAAGCGGGGGGGCTGACGAGCAGTACTTC. Amino acids: CASRSGGADEQYF.

The chain is built from TRBV19 and TRBJ2-2; weak D call: TRBD2 (5 bases). V was shortened by 2 bases and J by 2 bases, with 12 bases between the two germline ends. Germline V lookup: CDR1 LNHDA, CDR2 SQIVND (reference sequence). The length of the CDR3 is 16 residues. The CDR3: CASSISGDTNTGELFF. CDR3 bases: TGTGCCAGTAGTATATCCGGGGATACTAACACCGGGGAGCTGTTTTTT.